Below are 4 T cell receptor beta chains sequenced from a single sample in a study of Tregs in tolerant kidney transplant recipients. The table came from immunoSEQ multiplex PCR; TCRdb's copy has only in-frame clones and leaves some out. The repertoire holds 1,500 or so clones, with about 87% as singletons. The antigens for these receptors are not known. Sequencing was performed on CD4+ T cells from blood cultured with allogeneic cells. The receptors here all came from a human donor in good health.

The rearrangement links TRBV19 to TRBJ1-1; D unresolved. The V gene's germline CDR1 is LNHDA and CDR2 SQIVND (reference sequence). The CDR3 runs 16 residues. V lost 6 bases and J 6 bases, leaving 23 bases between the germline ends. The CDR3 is CASRYGVDLQAAEAFF. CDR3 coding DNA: TGTGCCAGTAGATATGGGGTTGACCTTCAGGCGGCTGAAGCTTTCTTT.

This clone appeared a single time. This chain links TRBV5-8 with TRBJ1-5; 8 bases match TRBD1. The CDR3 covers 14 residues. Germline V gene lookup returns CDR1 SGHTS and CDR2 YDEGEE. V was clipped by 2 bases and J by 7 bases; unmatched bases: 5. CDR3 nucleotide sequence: TGTGCCAGCAGCTTCGGACAGGGCCGACAGCCCCAGCATTTT. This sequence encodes CASSFGQGRQPQHF.

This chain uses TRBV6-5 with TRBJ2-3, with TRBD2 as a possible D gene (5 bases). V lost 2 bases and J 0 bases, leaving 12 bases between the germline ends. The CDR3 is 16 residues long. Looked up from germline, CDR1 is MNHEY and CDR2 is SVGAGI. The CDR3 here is CASSYVDYLSTDTQYF. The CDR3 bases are TGTGCCAGCAGTTACGTCGACTACCTTAGCACAGATACGCAGTATTTT.

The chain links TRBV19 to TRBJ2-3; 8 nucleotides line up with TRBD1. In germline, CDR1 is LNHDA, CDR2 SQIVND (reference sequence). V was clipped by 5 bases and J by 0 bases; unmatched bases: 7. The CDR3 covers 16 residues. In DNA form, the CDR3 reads TGTGCCAGTAGTGGGGGGACAGGCCGTAGCACAGATACGCAGTATTTT. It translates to CASSGGTGRSTDTQYF.